One sample yielded the 17 T cell receptor beta chains listed below, sequenced in a study of blood T cells in healthy people across ages. Then a second PCR, running about 6 to 11 cycles, was carried out with a sample-barcoded 5' primer and a J-beta primer mix. MiXCR, run by TCRdb on the 5' RACE reads, gives a single entry per CDR3 protein. The sample has under 2 million distinct CDR3 sequences, roughly a third seen once; the top ten hold around 11%. The sample consisted of blood. Source of these receptors: a woman between 25 and 40 years old in good health.

The chain links TRBV7-6 to TRBJ2-4, with D perhaps matching TRBD1 (6 bases). The DNA matches TRBJ2-7 better at its end, which makes the J call doubtful. This CDR3 is built from 14 residues. Germline CDR1 and CDR2: SGHVS and FNYEAQ. The CDR3 DNA is TGTGCCAGCAGCTTGAAACAGGGAGCAAGCGAGCAGTACTTC. Its protein product is CASSLKQGASEQYF.

This clonotype was found a few times. The chain uses TRBV10-3 and TRBJ2-1; 15 bases match TRBD2. This CDR3 is 18 amino acids long. Germline loops: CDR1 ENHRY, CDR2 SYGVKD. V dropped 8 bases and J dropped 0; count of bases not matched to a gene: 8. The CDR3 here is CAISRTSGGAYSYNEQFF. Here the CDR3 DNA reads TGTGCCATCTCTAGGACTAGCGGGGGGGCTTACTCCTACAATGAGCAGTTCTTC.

The chain carries TRBV5-1 and TRBJ2-2; perhaps TRBD2 as D (6 bases). Germline V gene data show CDR1 as SGHRS and CDR2 as YFSETQ. The germline V and J ends were trimmed by 4 bases and 4 bases, with 14 bases remaining between them. The CDR3 runs 15 residues. CDR3 region: CASSLGEAVTGELFF. In nucleotides, the CDR3 is TGCGCCAGCAGCCTGGGGGAGGCGGTCACCGGGGAGCTGTTTTTT.

The rearrangement joins TRBV20-1 to TRBJ2-1; no firm D call. The CDR3 spans 14 residues. Trimming took 1 base from V and 8 from J, leaving 15 bases between them. Germline V gene sequence: CDR1 DFQATT, CDR2 SNEGSKA (reference sequence). CDR3 DNA sequence: TGCAGTGCTAGAGCGTCTGAGCGAGTATATGAGCAGTTCTTC. Translating gives CSARASERVYEQFF.

Concerning this clonotype itself: An end of the junction differs from the germline gene, which may be a read error. The J gene is TRBJ2-7, the V gene TRBV4-1; D not certain. Looked up from germline, CDR1 is MGHRA and CDR2 is YSYEKL. The CDR3 has 14 residues. Written as DNA, the CDR3 is TGCACCAGCAGCCAAGAAGCACCGCGCTACGAGCAGTACTTC. Translation gives CTSSQEAPRYEQYF.

The chain links TRBV20-1 to TRBJ2-2, with D perhaps TRBD1 (6 bases). Trimming shortened V by 0 bases and J by 4 bases, and 12 bases separated the two germline ends. The germline gives CDR1 DFQATT, CDR2 SNEGSKA (reference sequence). This CDR3 comprises 15 residues. CDR3 sequence (DNA): TGCAGTGCTAGAGATCGGCAGGGGAGCACCGGGGAGCTGTTTTTT. This gives the protein CSARDRQGSTGELFF.

CDR3 bases: TGCGCCAGCAGCCAAGATCATCGGGGAGGGCTGTTCAATCAGCCCCAGCATTTT. Residues: CASSQDHRGGLFNQPQHF. V usage is TRBV4-1 and J usage is TRBJ1-5, with D unresolved. CDR1 is MGHRA, CDR2 YSYEKL, per germline. V was clipped by 0 bases and J by 3 bases, with 18 bases between them. The CDR3 has 18 residues.

This clonotype was counted only a few times. The chain couples TRBV7-9 to TRBJ1-4; possible D gene TRBD1, 6 bases. Germline assignment: CDR1 SEHNR and CDR2 FQNEAQ (reference sequence). The CDR3 is 16 amino acids. V lost 5 bases and J 3 bases, leaving 16 bases between the germline ends. As DNA, the CDR3 is TGTGCCAGCAGCCCCGAGGTCAGGGGCCCTAATGAAAAACTGTTTTTT. Amino acids: CASSPEVRGPNEKLFF. The full variable domain, rest sourced from reference TRBV7-9 and TRBJ1-4, is DTGVSQNPRHKITKRGQNVTFRCDPISEHNRLYWYRQTLGQGPEFLTYFQNEAQLEKSRLLSDRFSAERPKGSFSTLEIQRTEQGDSAMYLCASSPEVRGPNEKLFFGSGTQLSVL.

The chain has TRBV29-1 and TRBJ1-3, with D unresolved. Per the germline V gene, CDR1 is SQVTM and CDR2 is ANQGSEA. The CDR3 contains 15 residues. Trimming pared 4 bases from V and 0 bases from J, leaving 13 bases between. DNA for the CDR3: TGCAGCGTTGCGGACCGAGACGCCTCTGGAAACACCATATATTTT. Residues: CSVADRDASGNTIYF.

The CDR3 region has the DNA TGCAGCGTCAACAGGGAGAACACTGAAGCTTTCTTT. This sequence encodes CSVNRENTEAFF. This rearrangement joins TRBV29-1 to TRBJ1-1, with D tentatively TRBD1 (6 bases). This CDR3 has 12 amino acids. Germline V gene lookup returns CDR1 SQVTM and CDR2 ANQGSEA. V lost 6 bases and J lost 1, with 9 bases in between.

The rearrangement links TRBV4-1 to TRBJ2-6; D is perhaps TRBD2 (6 bases). CDR1 and CDR2 (germline): MGHRA, YSYEKL. V was pared by 3 bases and J by 8 bases, with 14 bases between. This CDR3 is built from 15 residues. The DNA of the CDR3 is TGCGCCAGCAGCCAGTATAACGGGAGCCCCAACGTCCTGACTTTC. Translated: CASSQYNGSPNVLTF.

The chain recombines TRBV28 with TRBJ2-1; TRBD2 agrees at 13 bases. In germline, CDR1 is MDHEN, CDR2 SYDVKM. Trimming removed 9 bases from V and 7 bases from J; junction bases left unmatched: 6. The CDR3 contains 14 residues. CDR3 sequence: CASRGTSGTNEQFF. The CDR3 region has the DNA TGTGCCAGTAGAGGGACTAGCGGGACAAATGAGCAGTTCTTC.

The chain employs TRBV5-4 and TRBJ1-6; the D gene is possibly TRBD1 (6 bases). Germline loops: CDR1 SGHNT, CDR2 YYREEE (reference sequence). V gave up 2 bases and J gave up 7 bases, with 16 bases separating them. This CDR3 region has 16 residues. CDR3 protein: CASSLRGGRDNSPLHF. CDR3 DNA: TGTGCCAGCAGCTTAAGGGGGGGAAGGGACAATTCACCCCTCCACTTT.

The V gene is TRBV27, the J gene TRBJ2-1; 12 nucleotides align to TRBD1. Trimming took 5 bases from V and 7 from J; bases not matched to a gene: 9. The germline CDR1 and CDR2 sequences are MNHEY and SMNVEV (reference sequence). The CDR3 is made up of 16 amino acids. The CDR3 sequence: CASSQFGTGGLNEQFF. CDR3 in DNA: TGTGCCAGCAGTCAATTCGGGACAGGGGGCTTGAATGAGCAGTTCTTC.

CDR3 sequence reads: CASSSGGTNPTGELFF. The CDR3 nucleotides are TGCGCCAGCAGCTCGGGGGGGACTAACCCCACCGGGGAGCTGTTTTTT. This chain joins TRBV5-1 and TRBJ2-2; 8 positions match TRBD2. The CDR3 spans 16 residues. V gave up 3 bases and J gave up 4 bases; unmatched junction bases: 8. The germline gives CDR1 SGHRS, CDR2 YFSETQ.

Points on this clonotype: The junction differs from germline at one of its ends, possibly a read error. The CDR3 region has the DNA TGTGCCTGCAGGGACAGGGATTTGGGCAATCAGCCCCAGCATTTT. It translates to CACRDRDLGNQPQHF. The rearrangement links TRBV6-1 to TRBJ1-5; 9 bases fit TRBD1. Germline V CDR1 and CDR2: MNHNS, SASEGT. This CDR3 is built from 15 residues.

This clonotype came up once. The rearrangement links TRBV7-2 to TRBJ1-1; the match to TRBD1 covers 7 bases. V dropped 7 bases and J dropped 7; count of bases not matched to a gene: 6. This CDR3 comprises 12 residues. Germline CDR1 SGHTA, CDR2 FQGNSA. The CDR3 coding sequence is TGTGCCAGCACACTGACAGGGTTTGAAGCTTTCTTT. It translates to CASTLTGFEAFF. The entire variable domain, with the rest obtained from reference TRBV7-2 and TRBJ1-1, is as follows: GAGVSQSPSNKVTEKGKDVELRCDPISGHTALYWYRQSLGQGLEFLIYFQGNSAPDKSGLPSDRFSAERTGGSVSTLTIQRTQQEDSAVYLCASTLTGFEAFFGQGTRLTVV.